A selection of T cell receptor beta chains follows, all from one sample in a study of blood T cell repertoires in COVID-19. Method: immunoSEQ multiplex PCR; TCRdb's copy keeps in-frame clones and lacks some. The sample shows 470,000 or so clones, approximately 85% of them seen only once. Sequenced input: peripheral blood. The receptors were sampled from a human donor in a cohort sampled during active COVID-19. The CDR3 runs from the conserved cysteine through the conserved F or W. A D gene is named only where the DNA matches it firmly. Where a row states a size, it is once, few, many or the class of an expanded clone; other rows omit it.

NA 13 NA TRBJ2-1 TRBV7-8 TGTGCCAGCAGCTTAGAAGGGGTCGGTGAGCAGTTCTTC CASSLEGVGEQFF
NA 15 TRBD2 TRBJ2-7 TRBV6-2/TRBV6-3 TGTGCCAGCAGTTACTCGACTGGACTAGCATTCGAGCAGTACTTC CASSYSTGLAFEQYF
NA 13 NA TRBJ2-3 TRBV24-1 TGTGCCACCCTCCAGTCGGGGGCAGATACGCAGTATTTT CATLQSGADTQYF
NA 13 NA TRBJ2-1 TRBV29-1 TGCAGCGTAGTGTCTAGCGTTCACAATGAGCAGTTCTTC CSVVSSVHNEQFF
NA 15 NA TRBJ1-5 TRBV6-6 TGTGCCAGCAGTCGACAGTCGCCTCCAGATCAGCCCCAGCATTTT CASSRQSPPDQPQHF
once 14 TRBD1 TRBJ2-7 TRBV13 TGTGCCAGCAGCTTGAGACAGGGGGAGGTTAAGCAGTACTTC CASSLRQGEVKQYF
NA 17 TRBD2 TRBJ2-1 TRBV7-3 TGTGCCAGCAGCTTACTGCCAACTAGCGGGAGAGGCAATGAGCAGTTCTTC CASSLLPTSGRGNEQFF
NA 16 NA TRBJ1-1 TRBV28 TGTGCCAGCAGTCCCCAACCCCCAGGGCAGAACACTGAAGCTTTCTTT CASSPQPPGQNTEAFF
NA 13 TRBD1 TRBJ2-7 TRBV19 TGTGCCAGTAGTATAACCCGGGACAGCGAGCAGTACTTC CASSITRDSEQYF
NA 14 TRBD2 TRBJ2-4 TRBV19 TGTGCCAGCCTAGCGGGAGGGAGCAAAAACATTCAGTACTTC CASLAGGSKNIQYF
NA 14 TRBD1 TRBJ1-6 TRBV5-4 TGTGCCAGCAGCTTGACAGGGGACAATTCACCCCTCCACTTT CASSLTGDNSPLHF
once 15 TRBD1 TRBJ1-5 TRBV7-9 TGTGCCAGCAGCTTCGGACAGGGTAGAAATCAGCCCCAGCATTTT CASSFGQGRNQPQHF
NA 15 NA TRBJ2-3 TRBV19 TGTGCCAGTAGTATTTCGAGTCCTACGACAGATACGCAGTATTTT CASSISSPTTDTQYF
NA 15 TRBD2 TRBJ2-7 TRBV18 TGTGCCAGCTCACCACCGGGACTAGCGGGAGCCGAGCAGTACTTC CASSPPGLAGAEQYF
few 13 NA TRBJ2-7 TRBV27 TGTGCCAGCAGTTTAGGCGGTTCCTACGAGCAGTACTTC CASSLGGSYEQYF
once 15 NA TRBJ1-1 TRBV6-5 TGTGCCAGCAGTCCTATCAGGACAGTTAACACTGAAGCTTTCTTT CASSPIRTVNTEAFF
once 13 TRBD1 TRBJ1-2 TRBV28 TGTGCCAGCAGTTCGGGACAGCCCTATGGCTACACCTTC CASSSGQPYGYTF
NA 13 NA TRBJ1-1 TRBV5-8 TGTGCCAGCAGTCAACAGGGTTACACTGAAGCTTTCTTT CASSQQGYTEAFF
NA 14 TRBD2 TRBJ2-7 TRBV9 TGTGCCAGCAGCGCCACCGGGACGGGAGGGCAGCAGTACTTC CASSATGTGGQQYF
once 14 NA TRBJ2-5 TRBV3-1/TRBV3-2 TGTGCCAGCAGCCGACAGGATCTTCGGGAGACCCAGTACTTC CASSRQDLRETQYF
NA 14 NA TRBJ1-5 TRBV27 TGTGCCAGCAGCATGACTGGCCCAAGGTTGCCCCAGCATTTT CASSMTGPRLPQHF
NA 16 NA TRBJ2-7 TRBV3-1/TRBV3-2 TGTGCCAGCAGCCAAGATTCGGGGGGGACAGCCTACGAGCAGTACTTC CASSQDSGGTAYEQYF
NA 19 TRBD2 TRBJ2-3 TRBV2 TGTGCCAGCAGTGAACTAGGGAGGGGCGCGAGTTGGGGCACAGATACGCAGTATTTT CASSELGRGASWGTDTQYF
NA 14 TRBD1 TRBJ1-3 TRBV5-5 TGTGCCAGCAGCCCGGGACAGGGGGGCGACACCATATATTTT CASSPGQGGDTIYF
NA 13 TRBD2 TRBJ2-3 TRBV7-3 TGTGCCAGCAGCCGGGGGACTAGAGATACGCAGTATTTT CASSRGTRDTQYF
NA 13 NA TRBJ1-5 TRBV6-1 TGTGCCAGCAGTGAAGGGGGAGTTCAGCCCCAGCATTTT CASSEGGVQPQHF
NA 18 TRBD2 TRBJ2-4 TRBV7-6 TGTGCCAGCAGCTTAGGCGCCGTAGCGGGAGTAGCCAAAAACATTCAGTACTTC CASSLGAVAGVAKNIQYF
NA 13 TRBD1 TRBJ2-7 TRBV10-3 TGTGCCGTCATCGGACAGGGGACCTACGAGCAGTACTTC CAVIGQGTYEQYF
once 16 NA TRBJ2-3 TRBV11-2 TGTGCCAGCAGCCCACCACTCCCGGGAGAGAAAGATACGCAGTATTTT CASSPPLPGEKDTQYF
NA 14 TRBD1 TRBJ1-5 TRBV2 TGTGCCAGCAGTGAAACACAGGGGTTTCAGCCCCAGCATTTT CASSETQGFQPQHF
NA 15 TRBD1 TRBJ1-5 TRBV19 TGTGCCAGTAGTAAAGGGACAGGGGACCCATTGCCCCAGCATTTT CASSKGTGDPLPQHF
NA 14 NA TRBJ1-5 TRBV6-1 TGTGCCAGCAGTGAAACGACAGTGACCCAGCCCCAGCATTTT CASSETTVTQPQHF
NA 16 NA TRBJ1-5 TRBV23-1 TGCGCCAGCAGTCTTACAGGGAAACCTAGCAATCAGCCCCAGCATTTT CASSLTGKPSNQPQHF
NA 15 TRBD1 TRBJ1-5 TRBV24-1 TGTGCCACCAGTGATGGGACAGGGGGCTTCCAGCCCCAGCATTTT CATSDGTGGFQPQHF
NA 13 NA TRBJ2-2 TRBV30 TGTGCCTGGACCTTTGTAAAATCCGGGGAGCTGTTTTTT CAWTFVKSGELFF
NA 12 NA TRBJ2-3 TRBV3-1/TRBV3-2 TGTGCCAGCAGCCGATCAGTCGATACGCAGTATTTT CASSRSVDTQYF
NA 14 NA TRBJ2-7 TRBV7-2 TGTGCCAGCAGCTTAGATGGGGGGTCCTACGAGCAGTACTTC CASSLDGGSYEQYF
NA 13 NA TRBJ1-1 TRBV9 TGTGCCAGCAGCTACGGACACGGCACTGAAGCTTTCTTT CASSYGHGTEAFF
NA 14 TRBD1 TRBJ2-7 TRBV29-1 TGCAGCGTTGTCCCGGGACAGGGGATGAACGAGCAGTACTTC CSVVPGQGMNEQYF
NA 15 TRBD1 TRBJ1-6 TRBV6-5 TGTGCCAGCAGCTTAATGGGGACAGGGATAACACCCCTCCACTTT CASSLMGTGITPLHF
NA 13 TRBD1 TRBJ2-7 TRBV28 TGTGCCAGCAGAGACAGGGAGATTTACGAGCAGTACTTC CASRDREIYEQYF
NA 15 NA TRBJ2-7 TRBV9 TGTGCCAGCAGCGTGGGGGCAGCAGATCGATCCGAGCAGTACTTC CASSVGAADRSEQYF
NA 14 NA TRBJ1-2 TRBV3-1/TRBV3-2 TGTGCCAGCAGCCAAGATCTAACAGGGAATGGCTACACCTTC CASSQDLTGNGYTF
NA 14 NA TRBJ2-7 TRBV28 TGTGCCAGCAGTTTTGGGACTGCCCCTTCGGAGCAGTACTTC CASSFGTAPSEQYF
NA 15 NA TRBJ2-7 TRBV21-1 TGTGCCAGCAGCAAGGGCTACGGGGTTCCCTACGAGCAGTACTTC CASSKGYGVPYEQYF
NA 19 NA TRBJ1-5 TRBV3-1/TRBV3-2 TGTGCCAGCAGCCAGGACCAAAGACTCAGGGTGTTCGGCAATCAGCCCCAGCATTTT CASSQDQRLRVFGNQPQHF
NA 14 TRBD2 TRBJ2-7 TRBV6-5 TGTGCCAGCAGTTCTAGCGGGAGGGCCCTCGAGCAGTACTTC CASSSSGRALEQYF
NA 13 NA TRBJ1-1 TRBV11-3 TGTGCCAGCAGCGCCAGGGCCAAGACTGAAGCTTTCTTT CASSARAKTEAFF
few 13 NA TRBJ2-7 TRBV15 TGTGCCACCAGCAGAGATCGAGGCTACGAGCAGTACTTC CATSRDRGYEQYF
NA 16 TRBD1 TRBJ2-7 TRBV6-5 TGTGCCAGCAGTTACGCCGGCCAGGGGGCTTCAAAAGAGCAGTACTTC CASSYAGQGASKEQYF
NA 15 NA TRBJ1-1 TRBV29-1 TGCAGCGAACTCCGGGAGAGTCTTATAATCACTGAAGCTTTCTTT CSELRESLIITEAFF
few 14 TRBD2 TRBJ2-1 TRBV7-2 TGTGCCAGCAGCCTAGCGGGAGGGCCCTATGAGCAGTTCTTC CASSLAGGPYEQFF
NA 19 TRBD2 TRBJ2-1 TRBV10-1 TGCGCCAGCAGTCAAAGCGGGAATCCACAAATTAGGGGTGGCAATGAGCAGTTCTTC CASSQSGNPQIRGGNEQFF
NA 14 TRBD1 TRBJ1-5 TRBV3-1/TRBV3-2 TGTGCCAGCAGCCCGACAGGGGGGAATCAGCCCCAGCATTTT CASSPTGGNQPQHF
NA 12 NA TRBJ1-1 TRBV5-6 TGTGCCAGCAGCTTACAGAGCACTGAAGCTTTCTTT CASSLQSTEAFF
NA 13 TRBD1 TRBJ2-5 TRBV10-3 TGTGCCATCAGTGAGGGGACAGCGGAGACCCAGTACTTC CAISEGTAETQYF
few 14 NA TRBJ2-1 TRBV4-3 TGCGCCAGCAGCCAAGATCCCGGAGGGCAAAAGCAGTTCTTC CASSQDPGGQKQFF
NA 16 TRBD1 TRBJ2-5 TRBV19 TGTGCCAGTAGTATAAGAGGGGGCGGAGGATGGGAGACCCAGTACTTC CASSIRGGGGWETQYF
NA 12 NA TRBJ1-2 TRBV5-1 TGCGCCAGCAGTTCGGACAGCTATGGCTACACCTTC CASSSDSYGYTF
NA 16 TRBD2 TRBJ2-2 TRBV29-1 TGCAGCGTTGCCGGAACTAGCGGGGCGAACACCGGGGAGCTGTTTTTT CSVAGTSGANTGELFF